This TCR beta chain was sequenced in a study of cytomegalovirus exposure and HLA in healthy donors (dated by TCRdb to the late 2010s). Concerning the study at large: An earlier analysis of roughly 500 of the donors reported 276 Gb of sequence data and around 100 million unique TCR beta sequences obtained from around 170 million T cells. Every repertoire in the discovery cohort had been generated on one and the same sequencing platform. Besides the first cohort of roughly 700 subjects, a separate validation cohort made up of over 95 different subjects was used. The aim of the study was to test whether cataloging public T cell receptors could identify signatures of past pathogen exposure. The study profiled the T cell repertoires of about 640 subjects by immunosequencing and related them to cytomegalovirus serostatus. Roughly 300 gigabases of sequencing data and some 85 million unique TCR sequences were included in an early release covering about 600 HLA-typed donors. HLA typing covered class I and class II loci at four-digit resolution. To predict cytomegalovirus infection status, the study combined high-throughput TCR immunosequencing, statistical association of individual TCRs with disease status, and machine learning. The later analysis used no new phenotypic data to find candidate immune exposures, relying instead on TCR beta sequences and their occurrence across donors. In an earlier analysis of about 590 of the donors, high-throughput TCR beta sequencing was used to judge whether each TCR beta V gene segment behaved as functional or pseudogenic. Across about 380 genotyped donors of the cohort, an average of about 240,000 unique TCR beta nucleotide sequences per donor were sequenced, and roughly 20% of those sequences were non-productive. Among the roughly 410 genotyped donors, around 81% belonged to the genetic ancestry cluster associated with self-reported Caucasian donors. In a later analysis, previously published TCR beta repertoires from 550 to 700 donors were re-analyzed and high-resolution HLA genotyping was added so that TCR occurrence patterns could be studied. Typing coverage varied by locus: about 629-630 donors for A, B, C, DRB1 and DQB1; roughly 560 for DQA1; 606 for DPA1; 450 to 480 for DPB1. Genome-wide SNP genotypes for about 60% of the roughly 670 donors were used in a later genetic analysis, which treated that subset as a discovery cohort. About five DR-DQ haplotypes were handled as single units for association and clustering, since linkage in the cohort was strong. Alongside the repertoire data, information on donor age, sex, ethnicity and CMV serostatus was compiled.

Turning to this clone: What antigen it recognizes has not been identified. Within one base of it there is no much larger clone, and no base qualities were kept.

For this chain, trimming is 5 bases at the V end and 5 bases at the J end, and the number of junction bases without a gene match is 8. The CDR3 goes from the cysteine to the phenylalanine over 13 residues. Just CDR3 DNA is preserved here, 39 bases in frame from base 1. CDR1 and CDR2 are read off the germline V gene (reference sequence) as GTSNPN and SVGIG. The library was made by the immunoSEQ multiplex PCR assay. For the multiplex PCR, a mixture combining 60 forward primers for TCR Vbeta segments and 13 reverse primers for TCR Jbeta segments was used. The CDR3 region of rearranged TCR beta genes was amplified from genomic DNA by a multiplex PCR assay. Amplified TCR beta libraries were sequenced as 87-base-pair reads on the Illumina HiSeq System. Per the source publication's procedure: A later analysis tallied about 77 million unique TCR beta chains across the 666 repertoires, and around 10 million of those chains were shared by two or more donors. A nearest-neighbor algorithm error-corrected the raw reads and collapsed the reads into unique sequences, merging closely related sequences to remove PCR and sequencing errors. V, D and J gene segments were assigned by aligning CDR3 sequences to IMGT reference sequences. For a sequence to be retained, at least a six-nucleotide match to both a V gene segment and a J gene segment was required. A rearrangement counted as productive if the CDR3 had no stop codons and remained in frame with V and J, and every other rearrangement counted as non-productive. CDR3 was defined by IMGT convention, running from the second conserved V-encoded cysteine to the conserved J-encoded phenylalanine. The earlier analysis of about 500 of the donors excluded sequences that lacked an unambiguous match to a single V gene segment. An earlier analysis of 587 of the donors called V segments functional above 56.7% productive rearrangements and segregating when the between-donor standard deviation exceeded 5%. A statistical classification framework was built for diagnosing cytomegalovirus status from the catalog of TCR beta chain sequences. In a later analysis, TCR nucleotide sequences were compared against IMGT/GENE-DB human TR gene sequences so that V and J genes could be assigned. The TCRdist pipeline was used in a later analysis to assign CDR3 sequences and most-parsimonious VDJ recombination scenarios. A later analysis defined each TCR beta chain by its CDR3 amino acid sequence plus V-gene family, and excluded reads lacking a unique V-gene family. As a way to deal with suspected cross-contamination and a sequencing artifact, a later analysis dropped hundreds of nucleotide sequences that were highly shared and had low generation probability. In a later analysis, a clonal expansion index for each public chain was calculated from normalized within-repertoire ranks of inferred template counts. In a later analysis, generation probabilities were computed using a VDJ recombination model fitted to out-of-frame rearrangements, and the results were checked against IGoR. In a later analysis, hypergeometric tests were used to score TCR-TCR, TCR-HLA and TCR-CMV co-occurrence, with a repertoire-size bias correction applied to TCR pairs. False discovery rates were estimated in a later analysis by permuting HLA or CMV assignments 20 times. In a later analysis, co-occurring TCRs were grouped with DBSCAN, and TCRdist sequence similarity was added when clustering was performed within HLA-allele-positive subsets. Repertoires with fewer than 30,000 or more than 120,000 public chains, plus five repertoires with anomalous nucleotide sharing, were excluded from co-occurrence clustering. The immuneACCESS repertoire file appears here via TCRdb, limited to in-frame rearrangements. These files lack a portion of the clones; in checked studies, under half of the deficit traces to unresolved V genes, and the cause of the others is not known. The V and J calls and clone size are taken from that table; D and trimming were inferred from the DNA. The sample contains around 52,000 clones, 70% to 85% of them found a single time. Of the sample, around 1.8% is held by the ten largest clones.

The cohort comprised some 700 healthy bone marrow donors. At the time of sampling, all cohort members were nominally healthy, though unrecorded immune exposures were likely present. The donor tested CMV seronegative and was one of the 352 seronegative cohort members. A peripheral blood sample was collected from each donor, and TCR beta sequencing was performed on peripheral blood mononuclear cells. Genomic DNA was extracted from the blood cell samples with the Qiagen DNeasy Blood Extraction Kit. What the research found in general, with its limitations: In a later analysis, several top co-occurrence clusters were reported to appear linked to parvovirus B19, influenza, CMV and Epstein-Barr virus. A further reported finding was that TCR beta sequences accurately predicted the HLA-A and HLA-B alleles for most subjects in the first cohort. Compared with equally common non-associated chains, HLA-associated TCR beta chains in a later analysis were more clonally expanded and had lower generation probabilities. Correlated functional status among segregating V segments might be attributable to linkage disequilibrium, but an unknown experimental factor could not be ruled out. Because HLA typing was missing for some donors at each locus, association tests included only the typed subset. Three of the identified cytomegalovirus-associated TCR beta chains were confirmed in vitro to be specific for cytomegalovirus antigens. The classifier was reported to diagnose cytomegalovirus status with high specificity and sensitivity in both the original and validation cohorts. An association between a missense DCLRE1C variant and V-gene and J-gene trimming of TCR beta chains was found in a later genetic analysis and replicated in an independent cohort. Immune exposure information for the cohort was limited to CMV serostatus. Most CMV-associated TCR beta chains appeared to be HLA-restricted in a later analysis, and the HLA associations seemed to be driven largely by CMV exposure. Most TCR sequences were seen in very few donors, while some public TCRs were found in many individuals. A later genetic analysis reported fewer N-insertions in productive TCRs among donors in an Asian-associated ancestry cluster than the roughly 650-donor mean. The sequencing pipeline was judged likely to have produced a cluster of highly shared sequence variants as a technical artifact. The study gave a list of some 150 TCR beta chains associated with cytomegalovirus. Because counts were too low, seventeen rarely observed V segments, including chromosome 9 orphons, were excluded from the earlier analysis of around 640 of the donors. Some IMGT-functional V segments, including TRBV6-2 and TRBV6-3, could not be distinguished by the 87-base-pair reads and were therefore excluded. It was suggested by the authors that the approach could potentially be generalized to other disease states and immunological phenotypes. In a later analysis, TCR association rates were found to vary across HLA loci, with the most associated TCRs seen for DRB1 alleles and the fewest for HLA-C alleles. In a later analysis, 15,000 to 20,000 TCR beta sequences were associated with specific HLA alleles at a false discovery rate of 0.05. Only TCR beta chains were sequenced in this cohort, and the absence of alpha or paired-chain data limited detectable features. Assigning TCR associations to individual alleles was difficult when HLA alleles, especially DR and DQ, strongly co-occurred. Sequencing depth was assumed to be roughly uniform across donors in the presence/absence analyses, though that assumption may not hold. In an earlier analysis of under 600 of the donors, most TCR beta V segments were observed in productive rearrangements about 90% or about 30% of the time, broadly matching IMGT annotations.

The sequencing input was PBMCs. The chain uses TRBV30 and TRBJ1-2, with 7 bases in between that match TRBD1. This TCR came from a man aged 40-49 years in good health and CMV-seronegative. Here the CDR3 is given as CAWVRQGGYGYTF. The bases are TGTGCCTGGGTTCGACAGGGTGGGTATGGCTACACCTTC.